The text below deals with one T cell receptor (beta chain). Trimming cost V 6 bases and J 3 bases, with 18 bases left between them. Germline CDR1 and CDR2: MNHNY and SVGAGI (reference sequence). The CDR3 covers 15 residues. Random hexamers were used to reverse transcribe the RNA input (about 0.45 to 1 ug). One entry per CDR3 protein, called by TCRdb with MiXCR from the immunoSEQ multiplex PCR reads. The sample includes 130,000 or so distinct CDR3 sequences, around 90% of them seen just once. This specimen comes from a study of CD8 T cells in Susac syndrome. The multiple sclerosis controls were treatment-naive patients with relapsing-remitting disease that was stable or active. In contrast to the negatively isolated CD8+ and CD4+ T cells, TEMRA cells were FACS-enriched.

Material for sequencing was CD8+ T cells from PBMCs. The TCR comes from a human donor with multiple sclerosis. The rearrangement joins TRBV6-6 to TRBJ2-7; possibly TRBD1 for D (6 bases). The CDR3 loop reads CASSWAQGQSYEQYF. In nucleotides, the CDR3 is TGTGCCAGCAGCTGGGCCCAAGGACAGAGCTACGAGCAGTACTTC.